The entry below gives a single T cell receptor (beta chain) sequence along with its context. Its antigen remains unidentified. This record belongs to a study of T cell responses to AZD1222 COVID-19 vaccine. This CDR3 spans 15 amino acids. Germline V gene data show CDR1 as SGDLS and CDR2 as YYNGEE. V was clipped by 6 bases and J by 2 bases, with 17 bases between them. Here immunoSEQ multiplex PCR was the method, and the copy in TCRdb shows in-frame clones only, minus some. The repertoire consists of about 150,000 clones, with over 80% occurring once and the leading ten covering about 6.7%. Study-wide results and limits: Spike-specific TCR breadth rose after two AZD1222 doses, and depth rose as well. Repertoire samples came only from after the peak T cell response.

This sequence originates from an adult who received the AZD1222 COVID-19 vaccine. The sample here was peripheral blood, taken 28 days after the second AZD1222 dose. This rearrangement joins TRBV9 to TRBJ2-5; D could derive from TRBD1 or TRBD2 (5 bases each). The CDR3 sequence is CASNPSGTLQETQYF. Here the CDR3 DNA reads TGTGCCAGCAACCCGTCCGGGACCTTACAAGAGACCCAGTACTTC.